The clone carrying this TCR beta chain was detected only once. Antigen: not known. With V trimmed by 5 bases and J by 2 bases, 9 bases remained unmatched. Germline V gene lookup returns CDR1 MNHEY and CDR2 SMNVEV (reference sequence). This CDR3 has 15 residues. This sample was included in a study of graft-versus-host responses after intestinal transplantation. Overall study: Induction with anti-thymocyte globulin, then tacrolimus and steroids for about 3 years, was given to all recipients. Findings and limits, study-wide: Early post-transplant falls in HvG clones accompanied the peak levels of circulating GvH clones.

Only in-frame clones appear in the TCRdb table, and some are missing; sequencing was by immunoSEQ multiplex PCR. The sample records 140,000 or so clones, about 93% being singletons. The TCR sequence derives from a human donor who received an intestinal transplant. The chain employs TRBV27 and TRBJ2-7; 7 nucleotides align to TRBD1. The material was unstimulated CD4+ T cells sorted from spleen or lymph node cells, obtained before intestinal transplant. CDR3 nucleotides: TGTGCCAGCAGTCCCACAGGGGTTACCCCCTACGAGCAGTACTTC. Amino acid sequence: CASSPTGVTPYEQYF.